Each of the 25 T cell receptor beta chains below was sequenced from the same sample in a study of T-cell reconstitution after alpha-beta-depleted transplantation in children. The library targeted TCRbeta and was prepared with unique molecular identifiers. From the PCR reads, TCRdb called clonotypes with MiXCR, one entry per CDR3 protein. Of around 300,000 distinct CDR3 sequences detected, over 9.5% appear once; the ten largest clones hold less than 9%. The sequencing used PBMCs, collected before TCRalphabeta/CD19-depleted stem cell transplant. These receptors were collected from a boy under three years old with acute myeloid leukemia, due to receive a stem cell transplant.

This clonotype was seen repeatedly, ten times or more. CDR3 protein: CASSPGLAGPNEQFF. The DNA for the CDR3 is TGTGCCAGCAGTCCGGGACTAGCGGGGCCCAATGAGCAGTTCTTC. The V call is TRBV12-3 or TRBV12-4, the J call TRBJ2-1; 13 nucleotides line up with TRBD2. V gave up 5 bases and J gave up 6 bases; unmatched junction bases: 4. This CDR3 contains 15 residues.

This clonotype has a count of ten or more. V usage is TRBV29-1 and J usage is TRBJ1-2; unclear D gene. V lost 4 bases and J 5 bases, leaving 11 bases between the germline ends. Germline CDR1 SQVTM, CDR2 ANQGSEA. This CDR3 is 12 amino acids long. The CDR3 DNA reads TGCAGCGTTGGGACTTTTTCGTATGGCTACACCTTC. Amino acid sequence: CSVGTFSYGYTF. Supplemented by reference TRBV29-1 and TRBJ1-2, the full variable domain reads SAVISQKPSRDICQRGTSLTIQCQVDSQVTMMFWYRQQPGQSLTLIATANQGSEATYESGFVIDKFPISRPNLTFSTLTVSNMSPEDSSIYLCSVGTFSYGYTFGSGTRLTVV.

In this sample, this clonotype turned up many times. The chain combines TRBV12-3 or TRBV12-4 with TRBJ2-2; no clear D. The CDR3 loop spans 12 amino acids. V was pared by 1 base and J by 5 bases, with 2 bases between. The CDR3: CASSLETGELFF. CDR3 DNA sequence: TGTGCCAGCAGTTTAGAAACCGGGGAGCTGTTTTTT.

This clonotype was detected many times. V is TRBV7-3 and J is TRBJ2-7; TRBD2 matches at 10 bases. V was clipped by 5 bases and J by 2 bases; unmatched bases: 15. CDR1 is SGHTA and CDR2 is FQGTGA in the germline V gene. The CDR3 has 18 residues. The DNA of the CDR3 is TGTGCCAGCAGCCCTCTGGGACTAGCGAGAGCACGCCCCTACGAGCAGTACTTC. It codes for CASSPLGLARARPYEQYF.

This clonotype appeared many times. The CDR3 DNA follows: TGTGCCAGCAGTGGGCGACAGGGTCACACCGGGGAGCTGTTTTTT. Its translation is CASSGRQGHTGELFF. The V gene is TRBV2, the J gene TRBJ2-2, with TRBD1 identical over 7 bases. Germline values: CDR1 SNHLY, CDR2 FYNNEI. Trimming took 4 bases from V and 3 from J; bases not matched to a gene: 5. CDR3 length: 15 amino acids.

At least ten counts were recorded for this clonotype. This chain joins TRBV7-6 and TRBJ2-3; 8 bases align to TRBD1. CDR1 and CDR2 from the germline V gene are SGHVS and FNYEAQ. The CDR3 runs 14 residues. V lost 7 bases to trimming and J lost 2 bases; unmatched junction nucleotides: 5. CDR3 DNA: TGTGCCAGCACCCGGACAGGGTTCACAGATACGCAGTATTTT. Amino acids: CASTRTGFTDTQYF. Combining the CDR3 with reference TRBV7-6 and TRBJ2-3 gives the whole variable domain GAGVSQSPRYKVTKRGQDVALRCDPISGHVSLYWYRQALGQGPEFLTYFNYEAQQDKSGLPNDRFSAERPEGSISTLTIQRTEQRDSAMYRCASTRTGFTDTQYFGPGTRLTVL.

This clonotype was seen many times. The V call is TRBV2, the J call TRBJ2-7; D call uncertain. CDR3 length: 14 amino acids. Germline V gene lookup returns CDR1 SNHLY and CDR2 FYNNEI. V was pared by 2 bases and J by 4 bases, with 12 bases between. CDR3 coding DNA: TGTGCCAGCAGTGAAAGAGAGTTACATTACGAGCAGTACTTC. Translation gives CASSERELHYEQYF.

This clonotype was found many times. The rearrangement links TRBV12-3 or TRBV12-4 to TRBJ1-5; 7 nucleotides agree with TRBD1. CDR3 length: 16 amino acids. The V and J ends lost 2 bases and 2 bases, in that order; junction bases with no gene match: 6. This CDR3 is CASSLNPGGGNQPQHF. As DNA, the CDR3 is TGTGCCAGCAGTTTAAACCCAGGGGGTGGCAATCAGCCCCAGCATTTT.

The CDR3 here is CASSFNLNTGELFF. The CDR3 DNA follows: TGTGCCAGCAGTTTCAATCTAAACACCGGGGAGCTGTTTTTT. The gene calls are TRBV28 and TRBJ2-2; D is unclear. The CDR3 is made up of 14 amino acids. Germline V gene data show CDR1 as MDHEN and CDR2 as SYDVKM. Trimming took 3 bases from V and 2 from J, leaving 7 bases between them.

The rearrangement uses TRBV11-1 and TRBJ2-3, with 8 bases aligning to TRBD1. Losses at the gene ends were 1 base for V and 3 bases for J; bases not matched to a gene: 6. This CDR3 has 16 amino acids. CDR1 is SGHAT and CDR2 is FQDESV in the germline V gene (reference sequence). The CDR3 here is CASSLGQGRRTDTQYF. The CDR3 bases are TGTGCCAGCAGCTTAGGACAGGGGAGGAGGACAGATACGCAGTATTTT.

This clonotype was picked up many times. The V gene is TRBV20-1, the J gene TRBJ2-3, with TRBD2 identical over 15 bases. This CDR3 is 17 amino acids long. CDR1 is DFQATT, CDR2 SNEGSKA, per germline (reference sequence). V gave up 3 bases and J gave up 2 bases; unmatched junction bases: 6. CDR3: CSASPGLAGGSTDTQYF. The CDR3 DNA reads TGCAGTGCTAGTCCGGGACTAGCGGGGGGATCCACAGATACGCAGTATTTT.

In its sample, this clonotype was seen many times. The gene calls are TRBV4-3 and TRBJ2-3, with TRBD2 matching over 7 bases. The CDR3 is 18 amino acids. J lost 6 bases, V lost 2 bases, and 17 bases had no gene match. CDR1 is LGHNA and CDR2 is YSLEER in the germline V gene. CDR3 bases: TGCGCCAGCAGCCAACTCGGGCTAGCGGTACCTCCAGTGGATACGCAGTATTTT. Protein product: CASSQLGLAVPPVDTQYF.

The rearrangement links TRBV9 to TRBJ2-1; 9 bases align to TRBD2. The CDR3 loop spans 15 amino acids. V trimming: 0 bases; J trimming: 7 bases; junction bases outside the gene matches: 5. Germline V CDR1 and CDR2: SGDLS, YYNGEE. CDR3 amino acids: CASSVGGGAVNEQFF. DNA of the CDR3: TGTGCCAGCAGCGTAGGCGGGGGGGCAGTAAATGAGCAGTTCTTC. Filled out from reference TRBV9 and TRBJ2-1, the complete variable domain reads DSGVTQTPKHLITATGQRVTLRCSPRSGDLSVYWYQQSLDQGLQFLIQYYNGEERAKGNILERFSAQQFPDLHSELNLSSLELGDSALYFCASSVGGGAVNEQFFGPGTRLTVL.

The chain carries TRBV7-6 and TRBJ1-1; no clear D gene. Between the trimmed V and J ends, which lost 0 bases and 3 bases, there was a span of 14 bases. CDR1 and CDR2 from the germline V gene are SGHVS and FNYEAQ. This CDR3 contains 16 residues. The CDR3 DNA reads as TGTGCCAGCAGCTTAGCTGGAGAGGATGAGGACACTGAAGCTTTCTTT. Its translation is CASSLAGEDEDTEAFF.

This clonotype has a count of ten or more. The V call is TRBV9, the J call TRBJ2-2; 7 bases map to TRBD2. The CDR3 spans 16 residues. The ends lost 4 bases at V and 5 bases at J; junction bases unmatched: 11. Germline V gene data show CDR1 as SGDLS and CDR2 as YYNGEE. The CDR3 DNA follows: TGTGCCAGCAGCCGGTTGGGCGGGAGTATAACCGGGGAGCTGTTTTTT. This codes for CASSRLGGSITGELFF.

Points on this clonotype: Just one base apart from a much larger clone, this may be a read error. V is TRBV9 and J is TRBJ2-1; 7 positions match TRBD2. With 4 bases clipped from V and 5 bases from J, the junction kept 9 bases outside the gene matches. The CDR3 covers 15 residues. Germline CDR1 is SGDLS and CDR2 is YYNGEE. CDR3 residues: CASSSRGTLHNEQFF. Written as DNA, the CDR3 is TGTGCCAGCAGCTCGCGGGGGACCCTCCACAATGAGCAGTTCTTC. Filled out from reference TRBV9 and TRBJ2-1, the complete variable domain reads DSGVTQTPKHLITATGQRVTLRCSPRSGDLSVYWYQQSLDQGLQFLIQYYNGEERAKGNILERFSAQQFPDLHSELNLSSLELGDSALYFCASSSRGTLHNEQFFGPGTRLTVL.

This clonotype was seen only a few times. The chain joins TRBV12-3 or TRBV12-4 to TRBJ2-7; no reliable D call. The CDR3 totals 15 residues. Trimming shortened V by 5 bases and J by 0 bases, and 14 bases separated the two germline ends. The CDR3 is CASSPVRGFSYEQYF. CDR3 nucleotide sequence: TGTGCCAGCAGTCCCGTGAGAGGTTTCTCCTACGAGCAGTACTTC.

This clonotype was seen many times. The rearrangement joins TRBV7-9 to TRBJ2-1; 11 bases line up with TRBD2. Trimming at V came to 5 bases and at J to 2 bases, leaving 8 bases not matched to a gene. The CDR3 has 17 amino acids. Germline V gives CDR1 SEHNR, CDR2 FQNEAQ (reference sequence). CDR3 DNA: TGTGCCAGCAGCCCCAAAGTACTAGCGGGGGCCTACAATGAGCAGTTCTTC. The encoded protein is CASSPKVLAGAYNEQFF.

This clonotype was detected ten times or more. The V and J genes are TRBV7-9 and TRBJ2-6; D remains unclear. The CDR3 has 16 residues. Germline CDR1 reads SEHNR; CDR2 reads FQNEAQ (reference sequence). V dropped 5 bases and J dropped 1 base, with 12 bases sitting between them. CDR3 sequence: CASSHVELSGANVLTF. The CDR3 DNA is TGTGCCAGCAGCCACGTAGAACTTTCTGGGGCCAACGTCCTGACTTTC. The full variable domain, with the rest looked up from reference TRBV7-9 and TRBJ2-6, is DTGVSQNPRHKITKRGQNVTFRCDPISEHNRLYWYRQTLGQGPEFLTYFQNEAQLEKSRLLSDRFSAERPKGSFSTLEIQRTEQGDSAMYLCASSHVELSGANVLTFGAGSRLTVL.

There are many counts of this clonotype. In DNA form, the CDR3 reads TGTGCCAGCAGCCCGCAGGGGCTCCCTGAAGCTTTCTTT. This encodes CASSPQGLPEAFF. The V and J genes are TRBV5-5 and TRBJ1-1; TRBD1 might be the D (6 bases). The CDR3 sequence is 13 residues long. CDR1 and CDR2 from the germline V gene are SGHKS and YYEKEE (reference sequence). Trimming pared 4 bases from V and 6 bases from J, leaving 13 bases between.

This clonotype has more than one count but fewer than ten. The J gene is TRBJ2-6, the V gene TRBV20-1; the D is unclear. Per germline, CDR1 DFQATT and CDR2 SNEGSKA (reference sequence). Trimming cost V 1 base and J 1 base, with 8 bases left between them. The CDR3 length is 15 residues. This CDR3 reads CSARVRPSGANVLTF. The DNA of the CDR3 is TGCAGTGCTAGAGTGCGTCCTTCTGGGGCCAACGTCCTGACTTTC.

This clonotype has ten or more counts. The V gene is TRBV5-4, the J gene TRBJ2-1; 12 bases line up with TRBD1. The V segment lost 4 bases and the J segment 8 bases; nucleotides outside the gene matches: 10. Germline lookup yields CDR1 SGHNT and CDR2 YYREEE (reference sequence). The CDR3 is 16 residues long. CDR3 DNA sequence: TGTGCCAGCAGCCCCGGGGGACAGGGGGCTTGGGATGAGCAGTTCTTC. Encoded protein: CASSPGGQGAWDEQFF.

This clonotype was observed at least ten times. The chain carries TRBV28 and TRBJ2-3, with D tentatively TRBD2 (5 bases). CDR1 and CDR2 from the germline V gene are MDHEN and SYDVKM. The length of the CDR3 is 14 residues. The V gene lost 5 bases and the J gene lost 3 bases, with 12 bases spanning the gap. The CDR3 sequence is CASSVRVPTDTQYF. For the CDR3, the DNA is TGTGCCAGCAGTGTGAGGGTCCCAACAGATACGCAGTATTTT.

This clonotype occurred many times. The chain employs TRBV5-1 and TRBJ1-6, with 10 bases fitting TRBD1. V was clipped by 4 bases and J by 7 bases; unmatched bases: 2. The CDR3 covers 14 residues. Germline V lookup: CDR1 SGHRS, CDR2 YFSETQ. The chain's CDR3 is CASSPGQGNSPLHF. Here the CDR3 DNA reads TGCGCCAGCAGCCCGGGACAGGGGAATTCACCCCTCCACTTT. Filled out from reference TRBV5-1 and TRBJ1-6, the complete variable domain reads KAGVTQTPRYLIKTRGQQVTLSCSPISGHRSVSWYQQTPGQGLQFLFEYFSETQRNKGNFPGRFSGRQFSNSRSEMNVSTLELGDSALYLCASSPGQGNSPLHFGNGTRLTVT.

There are a few counts of this clonotype. The J gene is TRBJ2-7, the V gene TRBV28; tentatively, D is TRBD2 (5 bases). This CDR3 comprises 15 residues. V lost 3 bases, J lost 0 bases, and 12 bases lay in between. Per the germline V gene, CDR1 is MDHEN and CDR2 is SYDVKM. The chain's CDR3 is CASSFNGVSSYEQYF. CDR3 DNA sequence: TGTGCCAGCAGTTTTAACGGGGTAAGCTCCTACGAGCAGTACTTC. Looking up the rest from reference TRBV28 and TRBJ2-7 gives the full variable domain: DVKVTQSSRYLVKRTGEKVFLECVQDMDHENMFWYRQDPGLGLRLIYFSYDVKMKEKGDIPEGYSVSREKKERFSLILESASTNQTSMYLCASSFNGVSSYEQYFGPGTRLTVT.